The entry below describes one T cell receptor (beta chain). Only in-frame clones appear in the TCRdb table, and some are missing; sequencing was by immunoSEQ multiplex PCR. The sample records some 190,000 clones, 85% being singletons. The CDR3 covers 13 residues. From germline, CDR1 is LNHDA and CDR2 SQIVND (reference sequence). V lost 7 bases and J lost 4, with 11 bases in between. The data are from a study of blood T cell repertoires in COVID-19. Material: peripheral blood. The sequence was obtained from a woman of 80 years or more with acute or convalescent COVID-19. The V call is TRBV19, the J call TRBJ1-5, with D possibly TRBD1 on 5 matching bases. CDR3 DNA: TGTGCCAGTAATTCAGGGCGAAATCAGCCCCAGCATTTT. It encodes CASNSGRNQPQHF.